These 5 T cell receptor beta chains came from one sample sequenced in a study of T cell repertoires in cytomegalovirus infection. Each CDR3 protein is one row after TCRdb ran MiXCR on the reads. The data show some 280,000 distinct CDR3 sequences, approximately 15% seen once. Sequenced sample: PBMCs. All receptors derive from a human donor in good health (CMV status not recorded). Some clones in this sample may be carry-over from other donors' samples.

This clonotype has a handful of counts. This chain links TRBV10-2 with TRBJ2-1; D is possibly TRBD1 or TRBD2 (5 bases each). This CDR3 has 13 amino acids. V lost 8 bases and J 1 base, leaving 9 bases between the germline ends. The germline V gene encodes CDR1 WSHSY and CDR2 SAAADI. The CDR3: CASRDRSYNEQFF. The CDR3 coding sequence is TGCGCCAGCCGGGACCGATCCTACAATGAGCAGTTCTTC.

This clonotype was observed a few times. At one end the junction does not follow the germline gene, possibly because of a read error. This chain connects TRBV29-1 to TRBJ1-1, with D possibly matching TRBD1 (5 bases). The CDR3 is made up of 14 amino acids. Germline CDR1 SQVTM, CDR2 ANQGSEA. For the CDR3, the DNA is TGCAGCGTCGAAGGACATCACATGAACACTGAAGCTTTCTTT. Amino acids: CSVEGHHMNTEAFF.

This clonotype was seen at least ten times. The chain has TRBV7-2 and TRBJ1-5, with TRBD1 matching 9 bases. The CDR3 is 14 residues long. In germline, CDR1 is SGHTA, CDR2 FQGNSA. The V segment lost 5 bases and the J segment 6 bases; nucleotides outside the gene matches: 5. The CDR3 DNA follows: TGTGCCAGCAGCCCGGGGACAGGGCTTCAGCCCCAGCATTTT. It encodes CASSPGTGLQPQHF.

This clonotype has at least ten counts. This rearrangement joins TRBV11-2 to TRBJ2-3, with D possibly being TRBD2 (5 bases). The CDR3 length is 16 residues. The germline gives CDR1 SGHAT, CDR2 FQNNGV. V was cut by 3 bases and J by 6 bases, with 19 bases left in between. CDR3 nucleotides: TGTGCCAGCAGCTTCCCTGGGCGGGCAGTAGTCGATACGCAGTATTTT. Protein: CASSFPGRAVVDTQYF.

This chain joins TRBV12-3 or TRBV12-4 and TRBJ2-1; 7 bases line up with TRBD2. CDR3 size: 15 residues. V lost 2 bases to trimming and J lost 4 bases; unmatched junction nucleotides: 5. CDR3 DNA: TGTGCCAGCAGTTTAATTGCCGGGAGGTACAATGAGCAGTTCTTC. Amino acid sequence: CASSLIAGRYNEQFF.